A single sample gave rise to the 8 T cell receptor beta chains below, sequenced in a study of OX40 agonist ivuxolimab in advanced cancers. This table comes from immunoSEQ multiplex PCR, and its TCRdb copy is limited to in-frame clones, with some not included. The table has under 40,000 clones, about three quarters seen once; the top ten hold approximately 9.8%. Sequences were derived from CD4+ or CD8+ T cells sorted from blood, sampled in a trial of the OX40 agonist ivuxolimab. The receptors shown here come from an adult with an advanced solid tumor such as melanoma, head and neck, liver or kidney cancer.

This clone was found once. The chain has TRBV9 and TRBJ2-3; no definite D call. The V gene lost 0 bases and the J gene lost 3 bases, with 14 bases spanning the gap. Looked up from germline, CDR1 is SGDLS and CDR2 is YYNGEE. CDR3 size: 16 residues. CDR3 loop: CASSVAPWVETDTQYF. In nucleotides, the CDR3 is TGTGCCAGCAGCGTAGCCCCTTGGGTGGAAACAGATACGCAGTATTTT. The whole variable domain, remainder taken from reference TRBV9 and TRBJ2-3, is DSGVTQTPKHLITATGQRVTLRCSPRSGDLSVYWYQQSLDQGLQFLIQYYNGEERAKGNILERFSAQQFPDLHSELNLSSLELGDSALYFCASSVAPWVETDTQYFGPGTRLTVL.

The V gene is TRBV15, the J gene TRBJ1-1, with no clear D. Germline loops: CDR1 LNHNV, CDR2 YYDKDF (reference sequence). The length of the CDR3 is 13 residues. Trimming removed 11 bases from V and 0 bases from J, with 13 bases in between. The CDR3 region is CASALAMNTEAFF. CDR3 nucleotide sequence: TGTGCCTCCGCATTGGCCATGAACACTGAAGCTTTCTTT.

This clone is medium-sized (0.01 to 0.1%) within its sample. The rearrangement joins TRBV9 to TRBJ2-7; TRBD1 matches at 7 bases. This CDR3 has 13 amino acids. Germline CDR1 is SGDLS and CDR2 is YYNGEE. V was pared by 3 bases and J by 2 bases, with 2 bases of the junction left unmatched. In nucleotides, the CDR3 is TGTGCCAGCAGCGCCCAGGGGGCCTACGAGCAGTACTTC. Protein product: CASSAQGAYEQYF.

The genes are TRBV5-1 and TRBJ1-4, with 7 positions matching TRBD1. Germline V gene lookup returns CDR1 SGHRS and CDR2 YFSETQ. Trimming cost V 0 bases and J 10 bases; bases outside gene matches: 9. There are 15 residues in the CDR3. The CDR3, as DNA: TGCGCCAGCAGCTTGGGAGGCAGGGGGACCGCAAAACTGTTTTTT. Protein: CASSLGGRGTAKLFF.

Here the CDR3 DNA reads TGCGCCAGCAAGGGGGGGAATGAGCAGTTCTTC. This gives the protein CASKGGNEQFF. The J gene is TRBJ2-1, the V gene TRBV5-1; D possibly corresponds to TRBD2 (7 bases). Germline CDR1 is SGHRS and CDR2 is YFSETQ. Deletions cut 6 bases from V and 7 bases from J, with 8 bases between. This CDR3 has 11 residues. Full variable domain (missing parts from reference TRBV5-1 and TRBJ2-1): KAGVTQTPRYLIKTRGQQVTLSCSPISGHRSVSWYQQTPGQGLQFLFEYFSETQRNKGNFPGRFSGRQFSNSRSEMNVSTLELGDSALYLCASKGGNEQFFGPGTRLTVL.

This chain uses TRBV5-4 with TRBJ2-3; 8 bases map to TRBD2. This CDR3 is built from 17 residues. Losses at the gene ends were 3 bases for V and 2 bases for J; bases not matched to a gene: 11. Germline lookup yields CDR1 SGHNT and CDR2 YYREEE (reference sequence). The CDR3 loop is CASSSFLGTSDTDTQYF. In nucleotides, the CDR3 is TGTGCCAGCAGCTCATTTCTTGGGACTAGTGACACAGATACGCAGTATTTT.

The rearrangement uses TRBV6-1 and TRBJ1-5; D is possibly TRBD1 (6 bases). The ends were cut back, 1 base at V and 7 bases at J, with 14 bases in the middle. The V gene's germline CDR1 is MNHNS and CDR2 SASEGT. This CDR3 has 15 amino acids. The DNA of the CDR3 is TGTGCCAGCAGTGAAGGGAACAGGGAATACCAGCCCCAGCATTTT. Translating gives CASSEGNREYQPQHF.

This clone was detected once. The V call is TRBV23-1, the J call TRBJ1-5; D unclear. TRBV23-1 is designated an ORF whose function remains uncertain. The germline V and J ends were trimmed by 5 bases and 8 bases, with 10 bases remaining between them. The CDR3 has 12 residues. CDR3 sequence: CASSSRSEPQHF. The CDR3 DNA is TGCGCCAGCAGTTCCCGCAGTGAGCCCCAGCATTTT.